Sequencing of this T cell receptor beta chain was carried out in a study of blood T cell repertoires in COVID-19. Methods used by the authors: Estimation of nucleated cell counts was performed using reference gene primer amplification. Profiling relied on immunoSEQ multiplex PCR, and the TCRdb table lists in-frame clones only, not all of them. V and J calls and clone size are as listed in that table; D and trimming were resolved from the DNA. The sample records about 470,000 clones, approximately 90% being singletons. There are 16 residues in the CDR3. Germline V lookup: CDR1 ENHRY, CDR2 SYGVKD. V gave up 0 bases and J gave up 5 bases, with 11 bases separating them. Individuals aged about 18 to 89 years were recruited from roughly 23 US areas. In Cohort 3, a recovered donor had either two negative PCRs, clearance, or symptom resolution.

The chain combines TRBV10-3 with TRBJ1-6; a possible D gene is TRBD1 (5 bases). The sequenced material came from PBMCs or T cells enriched from blood (not recorded which). The TCR originated in a woman younger than 30 who had recovered from COVID-19. This chain's CDR3 is CAISESRGVDNSPLHF. CDR3 DNA sequence: TGTGCCATCAGTGAGTCCCGGGGGGTTGATAATTCACCCCTCCACTTT.